The 21 T cell receptor beta chains below all came from one sample that was sequenced in a study of metastatic and nonmetastatic thyroid tumors. Patients were all untreated before their thyroid surgery. TCRdb re-called the PCR reads with MiXCR. The sample shows about 190 clones, 31% of them seen only once. Specimen: tumor tissue. The receptors here all came from a male donor with papillary thyroid cancer or a benign thyroid nodule (not recorded which). Some clones in this sample may be carry-over from other donors' samples.

The chain links TRBV7-7 to TRBJ2-7; 7 bases match TRBD2. CDR1 is SSHAT, CDR2 FNYEAQ, per germline (reference sequence). This CDR3 comprises 14 residues. J was trimmed by 3 bases and V by 1 base; bases with no gene match: 3. This chain's CDR3 is CASSLGEGNYEQYF. The DNA of the CDR3 is TGTGCCAGCAGCTTAGGGGAGGGGAACTACGAGCAGTACTTC.

The rearrangement links TRBV6-1 to TRBJ2-2; D is perhaps TRBD1 (6 bases). The V gene lost 5 bases and the J gene lost 4 bases, with 11 bases spanning the gap. The germline V gene encodes CDR1 MNHNS and CDR2 SASEGT. This CDR3 has 14 residues. The CDR3, as DNA: TGTGCCAGCAGTCAGACAGGTTCCACCGGGGAGCTGTTTTTT. Protein: CASSQTGSTGELFF.

In its sample, this clone ranks as hyperexpanded. CDR3 sequence reads: CASSPGGAGNQPQHF. The CDR3 DNA follows: TGTGCCAGCAGTCCCGGTGGGGCGGGTAATCAGCCCCAGCATTTT. The chain couples TRBV28 to TRBJ1-5; D is possibly TRBD1 (5 bases). Trimming took off 5 bases at V and 4 bases at J, with 15 bases between the two ends. This CDR3 has 15 amino acids. Germline V CDR1 and CDR2: MDHEN, SYDVKM.

This clone turned up a few times. The chain uses TRBV6-1 and TRBJ1-1; weak D call: TRBD1 (6 bases). In germline, CDR1 is MNHNS, CDR2 SASEGT. This CDR3 region has 13 residues. The V and J ends lost 7 bases and 5 bases respectively, with 14 bases between them. CDR3 residues: CASTSPRGTEAFF. CDR3 in DNA: TGTGCCAGCACCTCGCCGAGGGGGACTGAAGCTTTCTTT.

The V and J genes are TRBV6-2 or TRBV6-3 and TRBJ1-2; D is possibly TRBD1 (5 bases). Germline V gives CDR1 MNHEY, CDR2 SVGEGT. Trimming removed 6 bases at V and 8 bases at J, with 19 bases between. The CDR3 has 14 amino acids. The CDR3 DNA follows: TGTGCCAGCAGCCCTCTGGACACGTCGGGGGGCTACACCTTC. It yields the protein CASSPLDTSGGYTF.

The chain is built from TRBV10-3 and TRBJ1-6, with D tentatively TRBD1 (6 bases). The CDR3 consists of 15 residues. V shed 1 base and J shed 9 bases, with 13 bases lying between them. CDR1 and CDR2 from the germline V gene are ENHRY and SYGVKD. The CDR3 sequence is CAISELQGGGSPLHF. CDR3 DNA: TGTGCCATCAGTGAGTTACAGGGAGGAGGTTCACCCCTCCACTTT.

This clone was picked up a small number of times. The V call is TRBV6-1, the J call TRBJ1-2; possible D gene TRBD1, 5 bases. The CDR3 is made up of 13 amino acids. Trimming took off 7 bases at V and 1 base at J, with 10 bases between the two ends. Germline V CDR1 and CDR2: MNHNS, SASEGT. The CDR3 bases are TGTGCCAGCAAGGAGGGGTTTAACTATGGCTACACCTTC. Translated, it gives CASKEGFNYGYTF.

This clone is labeled as hyperexpanded. The CDR3 DNA is TGTGCCAGTAGTAAGGAGACTCCCATACCCTATAGCAATCAGCCCCAGCATTTT. Translation gives CASSKETPIPYSNQPQHF. The J gene is TRBJ1-5, the V gene TRBV19; no reliable D call. Germline assignment: CDR1 LNHDA and CDR2 SQIVND (reference sequence). The V gene lost 4 bases and the J gene lost 0 bases, with 19 bases spanning the gap. CDR3 length equals 18 residues.

V gene TRBV5-1 combines with J gene TRBJ2-3; 7 nucleotides line up with TRBD1. There are 15 residues in the CDR3. Trimming cost V 4 bases and J 6 bases; bases outside gene matches: 11. CDR1 and CDR2 from the germline V gene are SGHRS and YFSETQ. In nucleotides, the CDR3 is TGCGCCAGCAGCCTACAGGGGCCTTTGTCGGATACGCAGTATTTT. Its protein is CASSLQGPLSDTQYF.

The CDR3 loop is CASSFFSVDEQFF. The CDR3 coding sequence is TGTGCCAGCAGTTTTTTCTCCGTCGATGAGCAGTTCTTC. The chain uses TRBV12-3 or TRBV12-4 and TRBJ2-1; D unclear. The CDR3 is 13 amino acids. V was trimmed by 3 bases and J by 8 bases, leaving 11 bases between them.

This clone showed up just once. This is likely a read error, given that the CDR3 carries no conserved phenylalanine or tryptophan at its end. V is TRBV5-1 and J is TRBJ2-1; 7 bases agree with TRBD1. The length of the CDR3 is 15 residues. Germline V gene data show CDR1 as SGHRS and CDR2 as YFSETQ. The trim removed 0 bases at V and 3 bases at J, leaving 3 bases unmatched. The DNA of the CDR3 is TGCGCCAGCAGCTTGGAGGGGGCGCTCTACAATGAGCAGTTCCTC. Translated, it gives CASSLEGALYNEQFL.

The V gene is TRBV6-1, the J gene TRBJ1-2; D may be TRBD1 (5 bases). Germline V gene data show CDR1 as MNHNS and CDR2 as SASEGT. This CDR3 comprises 14 residues. V was clipped by 6 bases and J by 6 bases, with 17 bases between them. This CDR3 is CASSVPGGVDGYTF. CDR3 nucleotide sequence: TGTGCCAGCAGCGTCCCCGGGGGAGTGGATGGCTACACCTTC.

The rearrangement joins TRBV24-1 to TRBJ1-2; TRBD1 aligns across 8 bases. Unmatched junction bases numbered 6, after V lost 0 bases and J lost 4 bases. Germline V gene lookup returns CDR1 KGHDR and CDR2 SFDVKD. The CDR3 is 16 amino acids. The CDR3 coding sequence is TGTGCCACCAGTGATTTGAATGGACAGGGAGTCTATGGCTACACCTTC. This encodes CATSDLNGQGVYGYTF.

The chain links TRBV10-2 to TRBJ1-6, with D perhaps TRBD1 (5 bases). Looked up from germline, CDR1 is WSHSY and CDR2 is SAAADI. This CDR3 is 17 amino acids long. Trimming pared 3 bases from V and 0 bases from J, leaving 12 bases between. The CDR3 DNA reads TGCGCCAGCAGTGATACTAACCAGGGCTCCTATAATTCACCCCTCCACTTT. Its translation: CASSDTNQGSYNSPLHF.

V usage is TRBV6-2 or TRBV6-3 and J usage is TRBJ2-2; TRBD1 agrees at 9 bases. Germline V lookup: CDR1 MNHEY, CDR2 SVGEGT. Trimming at V came to 1 base and at J to 4 bases, leaving 13 bases not matched to a gene. This CDR3 has 19 residues. The CDR3 is CASSYFGTGISHFTGELFF. Here the CDR3 DNA reads TGTGCCAGCAGTTACTTTGGGACAGGGATTTCCCACTTCACCGGGGAGCTGTTTTTT.

The chain employs TRBV12-3 or TRBV12-4 and TRBJ2-1, with D hard to call. The CDR3 runs 13 residues. V lost 5 bases and J lost 10, with 15 bases in between. This chain's CDR3 is CASSLLEGGEQFF. The CDR3 DNA reads TGTGCCAGCAGTCTTCTCGAAGGTGGGGAGCAGTTCTTC.

The sample holds a few counts of this clone. The J gene is TRBJ2-7, the V gene TRBV6-2 or TRBV6-3; 7 bases are a match to TRBD1. From germline, CDR1 is MNHEY and CDR2 SVGEGT. The length of the CDR3 is 17 residues. V gave up 4 bases and J gave up 2 bases; unmatched junction bases: 14. DNA for the CDR3: TGTGCCAGCAGTTCCGACAGGGCTCTGCCTCCTGCCTACGAGCAGTACTTC. This encodes CASSSDRALPPAYEQYF.

The chain is built from TRBV20-1 and TRBJ2-1; D remains unclear. V dropped 1 base and J dropped 7 bases, with 5 bases sitting between them. CDR3 length: 11 residues. Per germline, CDR1 DFQATT and CDR2 SNEGSKA (reference sequence). CDR3 protein: CSARVLNEQFF. The DNA for the CDR3 is TGCAGTGCTAGAGTCCTGAATGAGCAGTTCTTC.

The chain employs TRBV5-5 and TRBJ2-7, with a weak D call TRBD2 (6 bases). The CDR3 sequence is 13 residues long. Per germline, CDR1 SGHKS and CDR2 YYEKEE (reference sequence). Trimming shortened V by 2 bases and J by 11 bases, and 17 bases separated the two germline ends. CDR3 protein: CASSLWVGGDEYF. The CDR3 DNA sequence: TGTGCCAGCAGCTTATGGGTGGGGGGTGATGAGTACTTC. The variable domain in full, completed from reference TRBV5-5 and TRBJ2-7, reads DAGVTQSPTHLIKTRGQQVTLRCSPISGHKSVSWYQQVLGQGPQFIFQYYEKEERGRGNFPDRFSARQFPNYSSELNVNALLLGDSALYLCASSLWVGGDEYFGPGTRLTVT.

This clone is labeled as hyperexpanded. The CDR3 sequence: CASRRGQSSGNTIYF. In DNA, the CDR3 is TGTGCCAGCAGACGGGGACAGAGCTCTGGAAACACCATATATTTT. The chain has TRBV6-1 and TRBJ1-3, with TRBD1 matching over 7 bases. In germline, CDR1 is MNHNS, CDR2 SASEGT. The CDR3 has 15 residues. V lost 6 bases and J lost 0; bases outside the gene matches: 5.

This clone was counted once. V usage is TRBV4-1 and J usage is TRBJ1-3; D not resolved. Trimming removed 2 bases from V and 0 bases from J, with 8 bases in between. Germline V gene sequence: CDR1 MGHRA, CDR2 YSYEKL. The CDR3 extends over 15 amino acids. CDR3 loop: CASSQSSISGNTIYF. CDR3 sequence (DNA): TGCGCCAGCAGCCAATCCAGTATCTCTGGAAACACCATATATTTT.